This is a list of T cell receptor beta chains from one sample in a study of blood T cell repertoires in COVID-19. The table came from immunoSEQ multiplex PCR; TCRdb's copy has only in-frame clones and leaves some out. The sample includes 200,000 to 250,000 clones, 84% of them seen just once. The sample consisted of peripheral blood. The origin of the receptors is a woman aged 60-75 years who had recovered from COVID-19. CDR3s include the opening cysteine and the closing phenylalanine or tryptophan. Only some rows state a clone size, as once, few, many or a class for expanded clones.

clone_size j_call v_call cdr3_aa
NA TRBJ2-5 TRBV3-1/TRBV3-2 CASSQAGGKETQYF
NA TRBJ1-2 TRBV9 CASSPTGGRGGYTF
NA TRBJ1-1 TRBV7-9 CASSWGRGTTEAFF
NA TRBJ2-5 TRBV6-2/TRBV6-3 CASSTAEETQYF
NA TRBJ2-7 TRBV12-3/TRBV12-4 CASSSTTDEQYF
NA TRBJ1-1 TRBV12-3/TRBV12-4 CASSFDTEAFF
once TRBJ2-2 TRBV7-2 CASSIGELFF
once TRBJ2-3 TRBV18 CASSPARTGVPSTQYF
NA TRBJ2-7 TRBV4-1 CASSLPGSFYEQYF
NA TRBJ1-6 TRBV7-9 CASTRDTLNSPLHF
NA TRBJ2-1 TRBV7-2 CASTHLRGGTNEQFF
few TRBJ1-3 TRBV2 CASRREVSGNTIYF
NA TRBJ2-7 TRBV19 CASSSLSGAEQYF
once TRBJ2-3 TRBV3-1/TRBV3-2 CASSQLTSGVTDTQYF
NA TRBJ1-2 TRBV18 CASSPRGQGADGYTF
once TRBJ1-2 TRBV19 CASSIVGQGGLDGYTF
NA TRBJ2-7 TRBV29-1 CSVALGTGAGEQYF
NA TRBJ2-5 TRBV5-1 CASSLEGLAGFGETQYF
NA TRBJ2-3 TRBV7-2 CASSIRTGPYGDTQYF
once TRBJ2-1 TRBV6-6 CASIERGGGPYNEQFF
NA TRBJ1-4 TRBV27 CASSLWSGDEKLFF
NA TRBJ2-3 TRBV11-2 CASSPGAVSTDTQYF
NA TRBJ1-1 TRBV29-1 CSVAPWDRDTEAFF
NA TRBJ2-1 TRBV11-3 CASSPGQGSYNEQFF
NA TRBJ1-1 TRBV5-5 CASSLEAGPTEAFF
NA TRBJ1-3 TRBV19 CASKEDATIYF
NA TRBJ1-2 TRBV7-8 CASSLGPWTVRPPNYGYTF
NA TRBJ2-2 TRBV2 CASTLAGGLAGELFF
NA TRBJ1-1 TRBV6-5 CASSKYRGRGTEAFF
once TRBJ1-6 TRBV6-2/TRBV6-3 CASSWSSYNSPLHF
few TRBJ2-5 TRBV6-1 CASSELAGGPQETQYF
NA TRBJ2-2 TRBV19 CASMKSSTGELFF
few TRBJ1-2 TRBV3-1/TRBV3-2 CASSQAGGYTF
once TRBJ2-1 TRBV2 CASTRTDPYNEQFF
few TRBJ2-7 TRBV28 CASQRGSYEQYF
NA TRBJ2-1 TRBV29-1 CSVLGLAGGNNEQFF
NA TRBJ1-2 TRBV7-8 CASGTRDRGFNLYGYTF
few TRBJ1-6 TRBV30 CAWSDPRQGLPLHF
NA TRBJ2-7 TRBV6-5 CASRPGQGPYEQYF
NA TRBJ2-1 TRBV19 CASHGLDGYNEQFF
few TRBJ2-2 TRBV6-4 CASSSGGDTGELFF
NA TRBJ2-3 TRBV5-4 CASSLALAGGLTDTQYF
few TRBJ1-1 TRBV14 CASSQGGETEAFF
NA TRBJ2-1 TRBV10-3 CAISEIDWTVYNEQFF
NA TRBJ1-2 TRBV4-1 CASSRLTGTGGADYGYTF